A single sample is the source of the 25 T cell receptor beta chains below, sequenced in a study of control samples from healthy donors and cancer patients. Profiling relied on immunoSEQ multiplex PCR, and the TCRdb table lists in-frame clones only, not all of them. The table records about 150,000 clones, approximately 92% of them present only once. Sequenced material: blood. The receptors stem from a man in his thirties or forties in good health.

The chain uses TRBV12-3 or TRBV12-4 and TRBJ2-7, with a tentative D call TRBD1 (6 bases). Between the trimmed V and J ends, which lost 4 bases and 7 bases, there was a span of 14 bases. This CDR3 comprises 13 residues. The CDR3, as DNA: TGTGCCAGCAGTTCAACAGGGCCAAGAGAGCAGTACTTC. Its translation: CASSSTGPREQYF.

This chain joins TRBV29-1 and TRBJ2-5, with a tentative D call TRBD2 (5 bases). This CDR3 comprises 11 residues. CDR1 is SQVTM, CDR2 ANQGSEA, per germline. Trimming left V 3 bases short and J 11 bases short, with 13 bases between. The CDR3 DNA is TGCAGCGTTGACCGCGAGGGCCTTCAGTACTTC. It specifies CSVDREGLQYF.

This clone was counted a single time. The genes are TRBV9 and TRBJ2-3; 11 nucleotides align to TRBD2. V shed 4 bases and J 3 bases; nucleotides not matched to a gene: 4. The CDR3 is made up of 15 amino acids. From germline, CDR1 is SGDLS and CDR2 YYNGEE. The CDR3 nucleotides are TGTGCCAGCAGCTCCTTAGCGGGGGGGACAGATACGCAGTATTTT. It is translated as CASSSLAGGTDTQYF.

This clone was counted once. CDR3 amino acids: CATSRALPGQGAYEQYF. The CDR3, as DNA: TGTGCCACCAGCAGAGCCCTCCCGGGACAGGGGGCCTACGAGCAGTACTTC. This sequence joins TRBV15 and TRBJ2-7, with 11 bases lining up with TRBD1. CDR1 LNHNV and CDR2 YYDKDF come from the germline V gene (reference sequence). The V and J ends lost 1 base and 2 bases, in that order; junction bases with no gene match: 7. The CDR3 has 17 amino acids.

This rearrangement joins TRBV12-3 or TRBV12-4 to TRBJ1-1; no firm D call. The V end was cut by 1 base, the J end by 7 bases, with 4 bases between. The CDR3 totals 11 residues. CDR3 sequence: CASSLGDEAFF. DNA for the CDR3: TGTGCCAGCAGTTTAGGGGATGAAGCTTTCTTT.

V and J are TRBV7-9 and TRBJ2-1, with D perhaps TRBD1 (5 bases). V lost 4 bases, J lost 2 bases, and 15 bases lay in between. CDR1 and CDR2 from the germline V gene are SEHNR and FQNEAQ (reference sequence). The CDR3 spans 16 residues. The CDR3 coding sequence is TGTGCCAGCAGCTCCTACCCGGACATTACCTACAATGAGCAGTTCTTC. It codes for CASSSYPDITYNEQFF.

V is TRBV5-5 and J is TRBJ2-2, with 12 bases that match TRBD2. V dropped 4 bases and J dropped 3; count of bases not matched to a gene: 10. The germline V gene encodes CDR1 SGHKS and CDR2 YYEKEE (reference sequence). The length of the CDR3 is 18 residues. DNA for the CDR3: TGTGCCAGCAGCGACACACGACTAGCGGGGGTATACACCGGGGAGCTGTTTTTT. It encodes CASSDTRLAGVYTGELFF.

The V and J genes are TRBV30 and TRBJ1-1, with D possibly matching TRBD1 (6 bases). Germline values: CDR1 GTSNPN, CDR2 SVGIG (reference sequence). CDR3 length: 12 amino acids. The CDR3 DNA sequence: TGTGGGACAGACCCTAGGGGCACTGAAGCTTTCTTT. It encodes CGTDPRGTEAFF.

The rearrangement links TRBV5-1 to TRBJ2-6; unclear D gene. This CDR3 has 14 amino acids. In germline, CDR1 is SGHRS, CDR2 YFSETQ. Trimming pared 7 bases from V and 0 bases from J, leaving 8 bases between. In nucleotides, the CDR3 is TGCGCCAGCGGCGCCGGCTCTGGGGCCAACGTCCTGACTTTC. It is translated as CASGAGSGANVLTF. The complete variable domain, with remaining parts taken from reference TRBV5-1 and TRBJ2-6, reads KAGVTQTPRYLIKTRGQQVTLSCSPISGHRSVSWYQQTPGQGLQFLFEYFSETQRNKGNFPGRFSGRQFSNSRSEMNVSTLELGDSALYLCASGAGSGANVLTFGAGSRLTVL.

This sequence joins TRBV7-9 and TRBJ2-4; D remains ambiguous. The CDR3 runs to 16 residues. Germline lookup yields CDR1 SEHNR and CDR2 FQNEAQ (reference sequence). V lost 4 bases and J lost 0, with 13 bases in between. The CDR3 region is CASSSQRLLAKNIQYF. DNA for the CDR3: TGTGCCAGCAGCTCACAACGATTACTAGCCAAAAACATTCAGTACTTC.

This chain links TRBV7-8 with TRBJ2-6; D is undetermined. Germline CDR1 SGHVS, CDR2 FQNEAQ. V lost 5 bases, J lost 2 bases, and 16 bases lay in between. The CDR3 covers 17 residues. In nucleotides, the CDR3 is TGTGCCAGCAGCCGTACGCGGCCGAGCACTGGGGCCAACGTCCTGACTTTC. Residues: CASSRTRPSTGANVLTF.

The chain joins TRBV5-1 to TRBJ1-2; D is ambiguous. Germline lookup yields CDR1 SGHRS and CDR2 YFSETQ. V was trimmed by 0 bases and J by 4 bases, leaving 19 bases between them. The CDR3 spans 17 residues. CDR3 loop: CASSLGLAGPLGYGYTF. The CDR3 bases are TGCGCCAGCAGCTTGGGTTTAGCAGGCCCACTCGGCTATGGCTACACCTTC.

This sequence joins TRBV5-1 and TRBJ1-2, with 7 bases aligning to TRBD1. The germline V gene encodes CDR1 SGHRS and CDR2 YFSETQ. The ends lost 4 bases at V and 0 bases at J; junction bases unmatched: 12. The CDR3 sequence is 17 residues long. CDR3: CASSPGGGGRANYGYTF. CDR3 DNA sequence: TGCGCCAGCAGCCCGGGCGGAGGGGGCCGAGCTAACTATGGCTACACCTTC.

The CDR3 region has the DNA TGTGCCAGCAGTCGAATAGCGGGGTCCTCTGGGGCCAACGTCCTGACTTTC. It specifies CASSRIAGSSGANVLTF. The J gene is TRBJ2-6, the V gene TRBV7-9; 8 nucleotides align to TRBD2. CDR1 and CDR2 from the germline V gene are SEHNR and FQNEAQ (reference sequence). This CDR3 is 17 amino acids long. With V trimmed by 6 bases and J by 0 bases, 7 bases remained unmatched.

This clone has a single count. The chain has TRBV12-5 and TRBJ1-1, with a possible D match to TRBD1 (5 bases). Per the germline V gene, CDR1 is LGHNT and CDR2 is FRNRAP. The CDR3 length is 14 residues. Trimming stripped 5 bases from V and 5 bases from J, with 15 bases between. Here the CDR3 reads CASGPSGGRTEAFF. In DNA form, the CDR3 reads TGTGCTAGTGGTCCCTCGGGGGGTCGGACTGAAGCTTTCTTT.

The CDR3 here is CASRQGNYGYTF. DNA for the CDR3: TGTGCCAGCCGACAGGGCAACTATGGCTACACCTTC. The genes are TRBV2 and TRBJ1-2; the match to TRBD1 covers 7 bases. The CDR3 runs to 12 residues. J lost 2 bases, V lost 8 bases, and 2 bases had no gene match. Germline CDR1 and CDR2: SNHLY and FYNNEI.

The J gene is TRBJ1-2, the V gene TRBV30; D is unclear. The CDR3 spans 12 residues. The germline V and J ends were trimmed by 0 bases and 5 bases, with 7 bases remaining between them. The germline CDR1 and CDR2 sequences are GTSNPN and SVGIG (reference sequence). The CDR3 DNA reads TGTGCCTGGAGTGTCGGGCCGTATGGCTACACCTTC. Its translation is CAWSVGPYGYTF. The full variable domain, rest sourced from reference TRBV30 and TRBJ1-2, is SQTIHQWPATLVQPVGSPLSLECTVEGTSNPNLYWYRQAAGRGLQLLFYSVGIGQISSEVPQNLSASRPQDRQFILSSKKLLLSDSGFYLCAWSVGPYGYTFGSGTRLTVV.

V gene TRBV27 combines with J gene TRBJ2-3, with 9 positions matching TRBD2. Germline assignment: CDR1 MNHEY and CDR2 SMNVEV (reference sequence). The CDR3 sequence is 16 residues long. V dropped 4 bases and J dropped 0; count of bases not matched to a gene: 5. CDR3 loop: CASSSRGGRSTDTQYF. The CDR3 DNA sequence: TGTGCCAGCAGTTCGCGGGGGGGCCGTAGCACAGATACGCAGTATTTT.

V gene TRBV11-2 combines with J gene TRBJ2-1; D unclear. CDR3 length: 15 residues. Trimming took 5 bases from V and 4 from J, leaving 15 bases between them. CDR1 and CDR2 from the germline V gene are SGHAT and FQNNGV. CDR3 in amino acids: CASSPGRLGYNEQFF. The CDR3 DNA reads TGTGCCAGCAGCCCGGGTCGATTGGGATACAATGAGCAGTTCTTC.

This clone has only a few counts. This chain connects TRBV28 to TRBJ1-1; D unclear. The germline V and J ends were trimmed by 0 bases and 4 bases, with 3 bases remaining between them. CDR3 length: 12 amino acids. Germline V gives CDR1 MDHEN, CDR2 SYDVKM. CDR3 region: CASSLWSTEAFF. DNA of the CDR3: TGTGCCAGCAGTTTATGGAGCACTGAAGCTTTCTTT.

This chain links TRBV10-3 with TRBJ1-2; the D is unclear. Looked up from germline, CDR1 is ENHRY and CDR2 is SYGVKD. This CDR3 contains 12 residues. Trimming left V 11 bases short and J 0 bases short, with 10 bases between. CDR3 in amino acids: CAATDANYGYTF. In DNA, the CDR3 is TGTGCCGCGACGGACGCTAACTATGGCTACACCTTC.

The CDR3 DNA is TGTGCCAGTAACCTCGGACAGGGGGCTAACTATGGCTACACCTTC. Translated, it gives CASNLGQGANYGYTF. J is TRBJ1-2 and V is TRBV19; the match to TRBD1 covers 10 bases. CDR1 and CDR2 from the germline V gene are LNHDA and SQIVND (reference sequence). The CDR3 is 15 residues long. J lost 0 bases, V lost 7 bases, and 5 bases had no gene match.

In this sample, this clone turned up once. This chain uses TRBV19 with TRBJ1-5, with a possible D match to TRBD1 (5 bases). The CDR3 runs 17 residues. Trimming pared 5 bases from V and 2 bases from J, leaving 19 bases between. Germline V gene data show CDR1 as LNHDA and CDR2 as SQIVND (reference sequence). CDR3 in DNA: TGTGCCAGTAGTCCTGCGGGTAAGGGGCCCCGCAATCAGCCCCAGCATTTT. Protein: CASSPAGKGPRNQPQHF. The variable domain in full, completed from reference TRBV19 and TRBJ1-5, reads DGGITQSPKYLFRKEGQNVTLSCEQNLNHDAMYWYRQDPGQGLRLIYYSQIVNDFQKGDIAEGYSVSREKKESFPLTVTSAQKNPTAFYLCASSPAGKGPRNQPQHFGDGTRLSIL.

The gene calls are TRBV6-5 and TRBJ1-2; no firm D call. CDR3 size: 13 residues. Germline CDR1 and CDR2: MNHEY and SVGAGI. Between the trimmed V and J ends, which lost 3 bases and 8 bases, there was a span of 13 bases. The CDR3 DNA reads TGTGCCAGCAGTTATAGGGATTCCGACGGCTACACCTTC. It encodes CASSYRDSDGYTF.

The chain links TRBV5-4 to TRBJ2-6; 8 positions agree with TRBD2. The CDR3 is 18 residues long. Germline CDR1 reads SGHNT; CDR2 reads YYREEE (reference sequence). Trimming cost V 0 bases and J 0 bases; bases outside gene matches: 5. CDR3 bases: TGTGCCAGCAGCTTGGGCGGGGGGTCAAACTCTGGGGCCAACGTCCTGACTTTC. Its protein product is CASSLGGGSNSGANVLTF.